This T cell receptor beta chain was sequenced during a study of blood T cells in healthy people across ages. A remark on this clonotype: A much more abundant neighbour one base away suggests this may be a read error.

Together with a sample-barcoded 5' primer, a J-beta primer mix was included in a second PCR lasting about 6 to 12 cycles. TCRdb re-derived calls from the 5' RACE reads in MiXCR, one entry per CDR3 protein. The sample has about 1.7 million distinct CDR3 sequences; approximately 30% are singletons. The CDR3 loop spans 12 amino acids. CDR1 and CDR2 (germline): SQVTM, ANQGSEA. Sequenced: blood. The origin of this receptor is a woman aged 30 to 39 in good health. The chain joins TRBV29-1 to TRBJ2-4; no clear D gene. The DNA matches TRBJ2-5 better at its end, which makes the J call doubtful. The CDR3: CSDGGVEETQYF. In DNA, the CDR3 is TGCAGCGACGGTGGGGTTGAAGAGACCCAGTACTTC.